The 5 T cell receptor beta chains below come from one sample, sequenced in a study of T cells expressing NK-cell markers. Each CDR3 protein gets one entry in TCRdb, which reprocessed the 5' RACE reads and gives no DNA. Its listing shows 300,000 or so distinct CDR3 sequences. Specimen: blood T cells: a sorted CD56 or NKG2C T cell subset, CD4+ or CD8+ T cells, or bulk PBMC T cells (not recorded which). The receptors derive from a woman aged 18 to 75 in good health.

The chain uses TRBV29-1 and TRBJ2-1; there is no DNA to check the TCRdb D call of TRBD1. This CDR3 region has 14 residues. In germline, CDR1 is SQVTM, CDR2 ANQGSEA. The CDR3 loop is CSVAWSGTGLEQFF.

This chain's CDR3 is CASSSGTSGSRSYNEQFF. V is TRBV28 and J is TRBJ2-1; TCRdb selects TRBD2, and the lack of DNA leaves this call unchecked. In germline, CDR1 is MDHEN, CDR2 SYDVKM. The CDR3 is made up of 18 amino acids.

V usage is TRBV5-6 and J usage is TRBJ1-1; no DNA is available, so the TRBD1 call from TCRdb remains unchecked. Germline V gives CDR1 SGHDT, CDR2 YYEEEE. This CDR3 has 15 residues. The CDR3 sequence: CASSWLGDPNTEAFF. The full variable domain, completed using reference TRBV5-6 and TRBJ1-1, is DAGVTQSPTHLIKTRGQQVTLRCSPKSGHDTVSWYQQALGQGPQFIFQYYEEEERQRGNFPDRFSGHQFPNYSSELNVNALLLGDSALYLCASSWLGDPNTEAFFGQGTRLTVV.

J is TRBJ1-3 and V is TRBV7-2; the TCRdb call, TRBD1, lacks DNA for checking. The CDR3 has 13 residues. Germline V lookup: CDR1 SGHTA, CDR2 FQGNSA. CDR3 sequence reads: CASSRDAGNTIYF.

V and J are TRBV7-3 and TRBJ2-1; the TCRdb D gene call, TRBD1, has no DNA to confirm it. Germline CDR1 is SGHTA and CDR2 is FQGTGA. The CDR3 runs 17 residues. CDR3: CASSLRGLGSSYNEQFF.